The sequence of this TCR beta chain was determined in a study of blood T cell repertoires in COVID-19. Profiling relied on immunoSEQ multiplex PCR, and the TCRdb table lists in-frame clones only, not all of them. The sample holds some 200,000 clones, 80% to 90% seen once. Participant reports of clinical history set cohort assignment. Cohort 3 donors were reported recovered after two negative PCRs, clearance, or symptom resolution. Germline-derived CDR1 and CDR2 are SGHVS and FNYEAQ. The CDR3 spans 16 residues. Trimming cost V 1 base and J 1 base, with 13 bases left between them. The receptor was derived from a man between 35 and 55 years old who had recovered from COVID-19. Sequencing was carried out using PBMCs or T cells enriched from blood (not recorded which). This chain joins TRBV7-6 and TRBJ1-1, with D hard to call. This CDR3 reads CASSLGHSVGNTEAFF. The CDR3 DNA reads as TGTGCCAGCAGCTTAGGTCACTCTGTCGGGAACACTGAAGCTTTCTTT.